The clone carrying this T cell receptor (beta chain) was seen ten or more times. Its antigen remains unknown. This sample is part of a study of T-cell reconstitution after alpha-beta-depleted transplantation in children. The CDR3 loop spans 15 amino acids. Germline assignment: CDR1 SGHAT and CDR2 FQNNGV. V gave up 3 bases and J gave up 4 bases, with 14 bases separating them. Study-level findings and limits: The origin of high day-60 TCRbeta diversity in some patients lay in surviving recipient T cells and thymic progenitors. T-cell counts and diversity were attributed mostly to newly produced T cells one year after transplant. Several hundred expanded graft clones reportedly gave rise to the alpha-beta T cells present about two months after transplant.

Molecular barcoding with unique molecular identifiers was used for the TCRbeta library. A single record per CDR3 protein comes from TCRdb applying MiXCR to the PCR reads. This sample has hundreds of thousands of distinct CDR3 sequences, with about 23% found just once. J is TRBJ2-3 and V is TRBV11-2; D unclear. This TCR derives from a boy under three years old who had a stem cell transplant for acute myeloid leukemia, so the T cells may come from the graft donor. The specimen comprised PBMCs, mostly from graft donor cells, sampled 360 days after TCRalphabeta/CD19-depleted stem cell transplant. Here the CDR3 DNA reads TGTGCCAGCAGCTTCTGGGGAAGAAGAGCAGATACGCAGTATTTT. As protein: CASSFWGRRADTQYF. Filled out from reference TRBV11-2 and TRBJ2-3, the complete variable domain reads EAGVAQSPRYKIIEKRQSVAFWCNPISGHATLYWYQQILGQGPKLLIQFQNNGVVDDSQLPKDRFSAERLKGVDSTLKIQPAKLEDSAVYLCASSFWGRRADTQYFGPGTRLTVL.